A single sample gave rise to the 29 T cell receptor beta chains below, sequenced in a study of T-cell memory formation after mild COVID-19. TCRdb re-called the 5' RACE reads with MiXCR, one entry per CDR3 protein. The table shows 90,000 to 120,000 distinct CDR3 sequences, with approximately 10% occurring only once. Material: PBMCs or a T cell subset sorted from them (not recorded which). These receptors all come from a man aged 18 to 29 who had mild COVID-19 (a few samples of this study predate the infection). Cell type and time point are not known.

CDR3 nucleotides: TGTGCCAGCAGTCGCGGACACCAAGCCTACGAGCAGTACTTC. Protein: CASSRGHQAYEQYF. The V call is TRBV6-2 or TRBV6-3, the J call TRBJ2-7, with D perhaps matching TRBD1 (5 bases). The germline V gene has CDR1 MNHEY and CDR2 SVGEGT. There are 14 residues in the CDR3. Deletions cut 5 bases from V and 2 bases from J, with 13 bases between.

The chain couples TRBV5-1 to TRBJ2-5; D gene unclear. V shed 3 bases and J shed 2 bases, with 8 bases lying between them. Germline CDR1 reads SGHRS; CDR2 reads YFSETQ. This CDR3 comprises 13 residues. CDR3 amino acids: CASSSDLQETQYF. The CDR3 DNA follows: TGCGCCAGCAGCTCGGACCTTCAAGAGACCCAGTACTTC.

The chain recombines TRBV7-9 with TRBJ2-5; D is possibly TRBD2 (6 bases). The CDR3 loop spans 13 amino acids. Germline CDR1 is SEHNR and CDR2 is FQNEAQ (reference sequence). V lost 8 bases and J lost 0, with 10 bases in between. Written as DNA, the CDR3 is TGTGCCAGCTCTGCGGGGTACCAAGAGACCCAGTACTTC. It specifies CASSAGYQETQYF.

This clonotype was counted only a few times. The chain carries TRBV2 and TRBJ1-5; D remains ambiguous. This CDR3 spans 18 amino acids. Germline V gene data show CDR1 as SNHLY and CDR2 as FYNNEI. Trimming removed 6 bases from V and 5 bases from J, with 26 bases in between. CDR3: CASRTRTIEDGRDQPQHF. The CDR3 DNA is TGTGCCAGCAGAACTAGGACCATTGAAGACGGGAGAGATCAGCCCCAGCATTTT.

The rearrangement uses TRBV20-1 and TRBJ1-5, with TRBD1 as a possible D gene (5 bases). Trimming took off 6 bases at V and 0 bases at J, with 9 bases between the two ends. This CDR3 is built from 13 residues. Germline CDR1 DFQATT, CDR2 SNEGSKA (reference sequence). The CDR3 loop reads CSARQNSNQPQHF. As DNA, the CDR3 is TGCAGTGCCAGACAGAATAGCAATCAGCCCCAGCATTTT.

The chain employs TRBV20-1 and TRBJ1-6; 7 positions match TRBD1. CDR1 is DFQATT and CDR2 is SNEGSKA in the germline V gene (reference sequence). Unmatched junction bases numbered 7, after V lost 1 base and J lost 4 bases. CDR3 length: 16 residues. Here the CDR3 reads CSARGGQINYNSPLHF. The CDR3, as DNA: TGCAGTGCTAGAGGGGGACAGATAAATTATAATTCACCCCTCCACTTT.

Only a few counts were recorded for this clonotype. The chain joins TRBV24-1 to TRBJ2-5; no firm D call. Trimming took 0 bases from V and 3 from J, leaving 7 bases between them. Germline assignment: CDR1 KGHDR and CDR2 SFDVKD. The CDR3 has 14 amino acids. In DNA form, the CDR3 reads TGTGCCACCAGTGATTTGGGCAGAGAAGAGACCCAGTACTTC. Translating gives CATSDLGREETQYF.

The rearrangement joins TRBV4-1 to TRBJ1-2, with TRBD1 matching over 8 bases. The V and J ends lost 1 base and 0 bases, in that order; junction bases with no gene match: 7. The CDR3 sequence is 17 residues long. Germline-derived CDR1 and CDR2 are MGHRA and YSYEKL. The CDR3 loop reads CASSQGPGQVANYGYTF. The CDR3 DNA follows: TGCGCCAGCAGCCAAGGGCCGGGACAGGTCGCTAACTATGGCTACACCTTC.

The chain uses TRBV7-9 and TRBJ2-1; 9 bases are a match to TRBD1. The CDR3 is 14 amino acids. With V trimmed by 4 bases and J by 6 bases, 4 bases remained unmatched. Germline values: CDR1 SEHNR, CDR2 FQNEAQ (reference sequence). For the CDR3, the DNA is TGTGCCAGCAGCTCCGGGACAGGGTTCAATGAGCAGTTCTTC. Its protein is CASSSGTGFNEQFF. The full variable domain, its missing parts supplied by reference TRBV7-9 and TRBJ2-1, is DTGVSQNPRHKITKRGQNVTFRCDPISEHNRLYWYRQTLGQGPEFLTYFQNEAQLEKSRLLSDRFSAERPKGSFSTLEIQRTEQGDSAMYLCASSSGTGFNEQFFGPGTRLTVL.

This clonotype was recorded a few times. The rearrangement links TRBV7-9 to TRBJ2-2; D perhaps matches TRBD1 (6 bases). This CDR3 region has 16 residues. V lost 4 bases and J lost 4, with 16 bases in between. The germline V gene has CDR1 SEHNR and CDR2 FQNEAQ (reference sequence). As DNA, the CDR3 is TGTGCCAGCAGCTACCCGTTCCAGGGGCTCACCGGGGAGCTGTTTTTT. It translates to CASSYPFQGLTGELFF.

V is TRBV5-4 and J is TRBJ2-3; a weak D match, TRBD1 (6 bases). Trimming removed 5 bases from V and 2 bases from J, with 15 bases in between. CDR3 length equals 15 residues. Looked up from germline, CDR1 is SGHNT and CDR2 is YYREEE (reference sequence). CDR3 sequence: CASRRPGQPTDTQYF. The CDR3 nucleotides read TGTGCCAGCAGACGCCCGGGACAACCCACAGATACGCAGTATTTT.

This clonotype was seen at least ten times. The V call is TRBV4-1, the J call TRBJ1-6; a possible D gene is TRBD1 (5 bases). Germline values: CDR1 MGHRA, CDR2 YSYEKL. The germline V and J ends were trimmed by 0 bases and 12 bases, with 6 bases remaining between them. The CDR3 runs 12 residues. CDR3 in amino acids: CASSQERGPLHF. As DNA, the CDR3 is TGCGCCAGCAGCCAAGAGAGGGGACCCCTCCACTTT.

The chain recombines TRBV7-2 with TRBJ2-1; D is unresolved. Per the germline V gene, CDR1 is SGHTA and CDR2 is FQGNSA. Trimming took off 5 bases at V and 0 bases at J, with 14 bases between the two ends. CDR3 size: 16 residues. CDR3: CASSPRWASSYNEQFF. The CDR3 coding sequence is TGTGCCAGCAGCCCCCGGTGGGCGAGCTCCTACAATGAGCAGTTCTTC.

The rearrangement joins TRBV5-5 to TRBJ1-1; possible D gene TRBD1, 5 bases. The CDR3 has 15 residues. V shed 4 bases and J shed 2 bases, with 15 bases lying between them. Germline lookup yields CDR1 SGHKS and CDR2 YYEKEE (reference sequence). The DNA of the CDR3 is TGTGCCAGCAGCCCGGGGACGGTTACTAACACTGAAGCTTTCTTT. This codes for CASSPGTVTNTEAFF.

The rearrangement uses TRBV28 and TRBJ1-1, with 7 positions matching TRBD1. V lost 6 bases, J lost 1 base, and 5 bases stayed unmatched. CDR3 length: 14 residues. The germline V gene encodes CDR1 MDHEN and CDR2 SYDVKM. This CDR3 is CASSHRGGNTEAFF. CDR3 in DNA: TGTGCCAGCAGCCACAGGGGCGGGAACACTGAAGCTTTCTTT.

This clonotype has only a few counts. V and J are TRBV9 and TRBJ1-4; 7 nucleotides align to TRBD1. The germline CDR1 and CDR2 sequences are SGDLS and YYNGEE. This CDR3 is built from 15 residues. J was trimmed by 4 bases and V by 4 bases; bases with no gene match: 7. The CDR3 bases are TGTGCCAGCAGCTCTCACGGGACAGTTAATGAAAAACTGTTTTTT. It translates to CASSSHGTVNEKLFF.

This clonotype has a count of ten or more. The rearrangement joins TRBV5-5 to TRBJ2-3; 10 nucleotides line up with TRBD2. V lost 6 bases to trimming and J lost 9 bases; unmatched junction nucleotides: 13. This CDR3 region has 15 residues. Germline CDR1 is SGHKS and CDR2 is YYEKEE (reference sequence). CDR3 protein: CASTSGTSDWGTQYF. CDR3 coding DNA: TGTGCCAGCACCTCCGGGACTAGCGACTGGGGCACGCAGTATTTT. Based on the CDR3 plus reference TRBV5-5 and TRBJ2-3, the full variable domain is DAGVTQSPTHLIKTRGQQVTLRCSPISGHKSVSWYQQVLGQGPQFIFQYYEKEERGRGNFPDRFSARQFPNYSSELNVNALLLGDSALYLCASTSGTSDWGTQYFGPGTRLTVL.

This clonotype has only a few counts. This chain connects TRBV4-2 to TRBJ1-5; weak D call: TRBD1 (5 bases). This CDR3 has 15 amino acids. V was trimmed by 4 bases and J by 6 bases, leaving 16 bases between them. Germline-derived CDR1 and CDR2 are LGHNA and YNFKEQ. The chain's CDR3 is CASSRNRDPRQPQHF. In DNA form, the CDR3 reads TGTGCCAGCAGCCGAAACCGGGACCCGCGTCAGCCCCAGCATTTT.

This clonotype was picked up a small number of times. CDR3 residues: CASSTLGADEAFF. DNA for the CDR3: TGTGCCAGCAGCACTTTGGGGGCCGATGAAGCTTTCTTT. This sequence joins TRBV7-2 and TRBJ1-1; perhaps TRBD1 as D (6 bases). The CDR3 spans 13 residues. Trimming cost V 5 bases and J 7 bases, with 14 bases left between them. In germline, CDR1 is SGHTA, CDR2 FQGNSA. Full variable domain (outside the CDR3, taken from reference TRBV7-2 and TRBJ1-1): GAGVSQSPSNKVTEKGKDVELRCDPISGHTALYWYRQSLGQGLEFLIYFQGNSAPDKSGLPSDRFSAERTGGSVSTLTIQRTQQEDSAVYLCASSTLGADEAFFGQGTRLTVV.

V and J are TRBV29-1 and TRBJ2-3, with 7 bases fitting TRBD1. From germline, CDR1 is SQVTM and CDR2 ANQGSEA. Trimming took 8 bases from V and 3 from J; bases not matched to a gene: 2. This CDR3 has 11 amino acids. The chain's CDR3 is CSIQGTDTQYF. The CDR3 DNA follows: TGCAGCATACAGGGGACAGATACGCAGTATTTT.

The V call is TRBV4-3, the J call TRBJ2-1; TRBD2 agrees at 7 bases. After removal of 1 base from V and 6 bases from J, the junction contained 3 bases not matched to a gene. The CDR3 spans 14 residues. Germline CDR1 and CDR2: LGHNA and YSLEER. CDR3 DNA sequence: TGCGCCAGCAGCCAAGTTGGGAGGGCCAATGAGCAGTTCTTC. This encodes CASSQVGRANEQFF.

This rearrangement joins TRBV27 to TRBJ2-7; TRBD2 matches 11 bases. The V and J ends lost 5 bases and 7 bases, in that order; junction bases with no gene match: 7. CDR1 is MNHEY and CDR2 is SMNVEV in the germline V gene (reference sequence). This CDR3 comprises 14 residues. CDR3 sequence reads: CASSILAGGWEQYF. Here the CDR3 DNA reads TGTGCCAGCAGTATCCTAGCGGGGGGTTGGGAGCAGTACTTC.

This clonotype appeared a few times. The rearrangement uses TRBV6-1 and TRBJ1-4; D call uncertain. Trimming removed 4 bases from V and 0 bases from J, with 9 bases in between. The CDR3 spans 15 residues. Germline V gene data show CDR1 as MNHNS and CDR2 as SASEGT. For the CDR3, the DNA is TGTGCCAGCAGTGGGTCTCCTGCAACTAATGAAAAACTGTTTTTT. Residues: CASSGSPATNEKLFF.

This clonotype appeared many times. The chain has TRBV6-5 and TRBJ2-3, with TRBD2 matching 11 bases. Per the germline V gene, CDR1 is MNHEY and CDR2 is SVGAGI. This CDR3 has 19 residues. J lost 2 bases, V lost 5 bases, and 15 bases had no gene match. CDR3 protein: CASSPRGLAAKVDTDTQYF. DNA of the CDR3: TGTGCCAGCAGTCCCAGGGGACTAGCGGCGAAGGTTGACACAGATACGCAGTATTTT.

This clonotype was observed a handful of times. The chain has TRBV4-1 and TRBJ2-7; a weak D match, TRBD1 (6 bases). With 4 bases removed from V and 0 bases from J, the gap between germline ends came to 16 bases. This CDR3 spans 16 amino acids. Germline CDR1 MGHRA, CDR2 YSYEKL. CDR3 coding DNA: TGCGCCAGCAGCCCCTACAGGGACACCCTCTCCTACGAGCAGTACTTC. Residues: CASSPYRDTLSYEQYF.

The chain has TRBV5-1 and TRBJ2-1, with D possibly matching TRBD2 (5 bases). The CDR3 loop spans 15 amino acids. Germline V lookup: CDR1 SGHRS, CDR2 YFSETQ. Trimming removed 8 bases at V and 5 bases at J, with 20 bases between. The CDR3 nucleotides are TGCGCCAGTGGACTTTCCCAGGCACTCGACAATGAGCAGTTCTTC. Protein: CASGLSQALDNEQFF.

This clonotype was recorded a few times. This CDR3 is CASQAGNYGYTF. The CDR3 nucleotides read TGCGCCAGCCAGGCCGGGAACTATGGCTACACCTTC. The rearrangement uses TRBV5-1 and TRBJ1-2, with D unclear. Looked up from germline, CDR1 is SGHRS and CDR2 is YFSETQ. V was shortened by 7 bases and J by 2 bases, with 9 bases between the two germline ends. The CDR3 totals 12 residues.

This clonotype came up a few times. The chain recombines TRBV3-1 with TRBJ2-6; D is perhaps TRBD1 (5 bases). Germline CDR1 LGHDT, CDR2 YNNKEL (reference sequence). The ends were cut back, 1 base at V and 4 bases at J, with 17 bases in the middle. The CDR3 is 18 residues long. CDR3 nucleotides: TGTGCCAGCAGCCAAGTGGCCAGGGATCTGAAAGGGGCCAACGTCCTGACTTTC. Residues: CASSQVARDLKGANVLTF.

The V and J genes are TRBV12-5 and TRBJ2-7, with D perhaps TRBD2 (7 bases). V was pared by 11 bases and J by 6 bases, with 17 bases between. The germline gives CDR1 LGHNT, CDR2 FRNRAP. The CDR3 extends over 12 amino acids. The CDR3 DNA reads TGTGCTTCCCGATCGGGGGGCCTCGAGCAGTACTTC. Its protein product is CASRSGGLEQYF.